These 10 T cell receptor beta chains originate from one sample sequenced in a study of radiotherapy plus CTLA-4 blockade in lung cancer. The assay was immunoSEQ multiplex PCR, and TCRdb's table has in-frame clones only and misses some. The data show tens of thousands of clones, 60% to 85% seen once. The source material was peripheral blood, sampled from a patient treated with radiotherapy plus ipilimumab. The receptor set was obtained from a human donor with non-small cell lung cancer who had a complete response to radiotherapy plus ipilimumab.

CDR3 amino acids: CASSIGQGAGSPLHF. The CDR3 DNA sequence: TGTGCCAGTAGTATAGGACAGGGGGCTGGGTCACCCCTCCACTTT. The chain has TRBV19 and TRBJ1-6; TRBD1 matches 10 bases. With 1 base clipped from V and 10 bases from J, the junction kept 4 bases outside the gene matches. Germline CDR1 is LNHDA and CDR2 is SQIVND (reference sequence). CDR3 length: 15 residues.

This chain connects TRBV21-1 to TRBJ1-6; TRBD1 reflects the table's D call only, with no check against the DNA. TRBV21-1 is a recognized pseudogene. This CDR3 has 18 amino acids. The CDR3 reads CASSKRTLGQGWNSPLHF. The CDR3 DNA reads TGTGCCAGCAGCAAACGAACCCTCGGACAGGGGTGGAATTCACCCCTCCACTTT.

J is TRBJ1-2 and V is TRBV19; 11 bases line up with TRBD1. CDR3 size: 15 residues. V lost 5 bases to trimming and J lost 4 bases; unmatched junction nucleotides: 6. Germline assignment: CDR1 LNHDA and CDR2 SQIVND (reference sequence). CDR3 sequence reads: CASSLAGTGGYGYTF. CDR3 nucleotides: TGTGCCAGTAGTCTCGCCGGGACAGGGGGCTATGGCTACACCTTC. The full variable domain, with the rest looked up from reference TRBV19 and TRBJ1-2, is DGGITQSPKYLFRKEGQNVTLSCEQNLNHDAMYWYRQDPGQGLRLIYYSQIVNDFQKGDIAEGYSVSREKKESFPLTVTSAQKNPTAFYLCASSLAGTGGYGYTFGSGTRLTVV.

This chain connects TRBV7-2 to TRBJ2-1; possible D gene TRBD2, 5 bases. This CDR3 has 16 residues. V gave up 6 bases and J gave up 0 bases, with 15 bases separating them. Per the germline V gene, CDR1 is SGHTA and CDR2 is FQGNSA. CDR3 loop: CASSSRRASSYNEQFF. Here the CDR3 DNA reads TGTGCCAGCAGTTCACGGCGGGCTAGCTCCTACAATGAGCAGTTCTTC.

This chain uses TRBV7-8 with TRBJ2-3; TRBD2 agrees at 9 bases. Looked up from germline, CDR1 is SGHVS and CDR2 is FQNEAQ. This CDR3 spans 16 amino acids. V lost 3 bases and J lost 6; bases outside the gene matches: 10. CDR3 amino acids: CASSLISGGRKDTQYF. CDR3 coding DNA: TGTGCCAGCAGCTTGATCAGCGGGGGGCGTAAGGATACGCAGTATTTT.

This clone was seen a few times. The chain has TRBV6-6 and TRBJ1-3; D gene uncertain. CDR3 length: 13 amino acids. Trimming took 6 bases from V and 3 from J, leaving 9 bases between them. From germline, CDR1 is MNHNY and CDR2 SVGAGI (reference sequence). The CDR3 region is CASSLRIGNTIYF. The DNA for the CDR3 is TGTGCCAGCAGCCTTAGAATTGGAAACACCATATATTTT.

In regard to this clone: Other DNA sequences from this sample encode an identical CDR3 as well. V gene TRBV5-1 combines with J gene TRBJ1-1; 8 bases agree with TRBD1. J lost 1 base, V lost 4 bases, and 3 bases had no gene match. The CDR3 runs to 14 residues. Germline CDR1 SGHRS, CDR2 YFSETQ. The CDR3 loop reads CASSPDRGNTEAFF. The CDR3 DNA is TGCGCCAGCAGCCCCGACAGGGGGAACACTGAAGCTTTCTTT. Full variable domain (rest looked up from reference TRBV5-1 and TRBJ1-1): KAGVTQTPRYLIKTRGQQVTLSCSPISGHRSVSWYQQTPGQGLQFLFEYFSETQRNKGNFPGRFSGRQFSNSRSEMNVSTLELGDSALYLCASSPDRGNTEAFFGQGTRLTVV.

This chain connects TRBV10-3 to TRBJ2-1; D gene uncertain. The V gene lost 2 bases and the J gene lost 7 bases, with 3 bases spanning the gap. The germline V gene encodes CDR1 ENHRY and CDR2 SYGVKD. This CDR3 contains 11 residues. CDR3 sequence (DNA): TGTGCCATCAGTGAGAGGAATGAGCAGTTCTTC. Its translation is CAISERNEQFF.

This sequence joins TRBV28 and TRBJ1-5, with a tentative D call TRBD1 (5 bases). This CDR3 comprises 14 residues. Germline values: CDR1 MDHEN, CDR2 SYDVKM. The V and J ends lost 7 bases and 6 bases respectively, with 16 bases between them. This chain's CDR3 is CASIPGLRGQPQHF. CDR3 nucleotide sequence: TGTGCCAGCATTCCAGGGTTACGAGGTCAGCCCCAGCATTTT.

The DNA for the CDR3 is TGCGCCAGCAGTGAGTCTTTGACAGGGAGAAAGACAGATACGCAGTATTTT. Translating gives CASSESLTGRKTDTQYF. The chain has TRBV10-1 and TRBJ2-3; 7 bases map to TRBD1. Losses at the gene ends were 0 bases for V and 3 bases for J; bases not matched to a gene: 9. CDR1 and CDR2 from the germline V gene are WNHNN and SYGVQD (reference sequence). This CDR3 is built from 17 residues.